The rows below give T cell receptor beta chains drawn from one sample of a study of T cell changes during pregnancy in multiple sclerosis. The repertoire was sequenced with immunoSEQ multiplex PCR; TCRdb's copy has only in-frame clones and lacks some. The table has almost 95,000 clones, more than 90% seen once. The source material was peripheral blood, sampled in the first trimester of pregnancy. The receptors shown here come from a female donor with multiple sclerosis, enrolled in a pregnancy study. CDR3s include the opening cysteine and the closing phenylalanine or tryptophan. Fields, in order: clone size, J gene, D gene, V gene, CDR3 protein, CDR3 DNA. D genes are given only for firm matches. Size values are once, few and many counts, or a class for expanded clones, and some rows have none.

>NA|TRBJ1-1|NA|TRBV30
CAWGQRADTEAFF
TGTGCCTGGGGACAGCGAGCGGACACTGAAGCTTTCTTT
>NA|TRBJ2-5|NA|TRBV30
CAWSVQYGGETQYF
TGTGCCTGGAGTGTACAGTACGGTGGGGAGACCCAGTACTTC
>once|TRBJ2-1|NA|TRBV19
CASSMRIYNEQFF
TGTGCCAGTAGTATGAGGATCTACAATGAGCAGTTCTTC
>NA|TRBJ2-3|TRBD1|TRBV10-1
CASADRGHHPASTDTQYF
TGCGCCAGCGCGGACAGGGGGCATCACCCCGCTAGCACAGATACGCAGTATTTT
>NA|TRBJ1-2|NA|TRBV25-1
CASSESRRAGDLNYGYTF
TGTGCCAGCAGTGAATCTCGGCGGGCAGGGGACCTTAACTATGGCTACACCTTC
>NA|TRBJ2-7|TRBD2|TRBV11-2
CASSQRLAGGSGNEQYF
TGTGCCAGCAGCCAACGACTAGCGGGAGGGTCCGGGAACGAGCAGTACTTC
>NA|TRBJ2-1|NA|TRBV19
CASSRAGLQFF
TGTGCCAGTAGTAGGGCTGGACTGCAGTTCTTC
>once|TRBJ2-1|TRBD2|TRBV6-1
CASSDWSGNSYNEQFF
TGTGCCAGCAGTGACTGGAGCGGGAACTCCTACAATGAGCAGTTCTTC
>NA|TRBJ2-5|NA|TRBV5-4
CASSFVSQETQYF
TGTGCCAGCAGCTTCGTGTCTCAAGAGACCCAGTACTTC
>NA|TRBJ2-5|TRBD1|TRBV29-1
CSVRQGPETQYF
TGCAGCGTCCGACAGGGTCCTGAGACCCAGTACTTC
>NA|TRBJ2-3|TRBD2|TRBV5-1
CASSLAGGRDTQYF
TGCGCCAGCAGCTTGGCGGGAGGACGAGATACGCAGTATTTT
>NA|TRBJ1-3|NA|TRBV5-1
CASSELSMSSGNTIYF
TGCGCCAGCAGCGAATTATCTATGAGCTCTGGAAACACCATATATTTT
>NA|TRBJ2-7|TRBD1|TRBV4-1
CASSQPGQGRVYEQYF
TGCGCCAGCAGCCAACCGGGACAGGGGCGAGTCTACGAGCAGTACTTC
>NA|TRBJ2-5|NA|TRBV29-1
CSVEVAKTQYF
TGCAGCGTTGAAGTAGCGAAGACCCAGTACTTC
>NA|TRBJ1-5|NA|TRBV15
CATSRDLTLYSNQPQHF
TGTGCCACCAGCAGAGATCTAACTCTCTATAGCAATCAGCCCCAGCATTTT
>few|TRBJ1-5|NA|TRBV19
CASSVREKPQHF
TGTGCCAGTAGTGTCCGGGAGAAGCCCCAGCATTTT
>NA|TRBJ2-1|TRBD2|TRBV28
CASSLSGLAGQYNEQFF
TGTGCCAGCAGTTTAAGCGGACTAGCGGGACAGTACAATGAGCAGTTCTTC
>NA|TRBJ1-4|NA|TRBV21-1
CASSKEGQVDEKLFF
TGTGCCAGCAGCAAAGAGGGACAGGTTGATGAAAAACTGTTTTTT
>NA|TRBJ1-1|TRBD1|TRBV6-5
CASSYAGQGASEAFF
TGTGCCAGCAGTTACGCGGGACAGGGTGCGTCTGAAGCTTTCTTT
>NA|TRBJ2-7|NA|TRBV29-1
CSVEVGSSYEQYF
TGCAGCGTTGAGGTCGGGAGCTCCTACGAGCAGTACTTC
>NA|TRBJ1-1|TRBD1|TRBV5-5
CASSWGQGNTEAFF
TGTGCCAGCAGCTGGGGACAGGGGAACACTGAAGCTTTCTTT
>NA|TRBJ2-7|NA|TRBV5-6
CASSPRGYRSYEQYF
TGTGCCAGCAGCCCCCGAGGATACCGCTCCTACGAGCAGTACTTC
>NA|TRBJ2-1|NA|TRBV30
CACRDGKSSYNEQFF
TGTGCCTGTCGTGACGGGAAGAGCTCCTACAATGAGCAGTTCTTC
>NA|TRBJ1-2|NA|TRBV30
CAWSPADGYTF
TGTGCCTGGAGCCCGGCGGATGGCTACACCTTC
>NA|TRBJ1-1|TRBD1|TRBV18
CASSQTTGLNTEAFF
TGTGCCAGCTCACAAACGACAGGGCTGAACACTGAAGCTTTCTTT
>NA|TRBJ2-1|TRBD2|TRBV4-2
CASSQEGLAGAYNEQFF
TGTGCCAGCAGCCAAGAGGGACTAGCGGGAGCCTACAATGAGCAGTTCTTC
>NA|TRBJ2-1|TRBD2|TRBV2
CASGGGVGEQFF
TGTGCCAGCGGCGGGGGTGTAGGTGAGCAGTTCTTC
>NA|TRBJ1-5|NA|TRBV6-1
CASGQGYSNQPQHF
TGTGCCAGCGGCCAGGGATATAGCAATCAGCCCCAGCATTTT